A selection of T cell receptor beta chains follows, all from one sample in a study of OX40 agonist ivuxolimab in advanced cancers. Some clones are missing from TCRdb's copy, which holds only in-frame ones; the method was immunoSEQ multiplex PCR. The table lists around 62,000 clones, about nine tenths of them singletons. The specimen comprised CD4+ or CD8+ T cells sorted from blood, sampled in a trial of the OX40 agonist ivuxolimab. These receptor sequences come from an adult with an advanced solid tumor such as melanoma, head and neck, liver or kidney cancer. Both conserved end residues are part of each CDR3. A D gene is named only where the DNA matches it firmly. Expanded clones get a size class; other rows say once, few or many, or leave the size out.

D	length	V	size	J	DNA	CDR3
TRBD1	17	TRBV19	.	TRBJ2-6	TGTGCCAGTAGTCGGACAGGGGGCAGGAGTGGGGCCAACGTCCTGACTTTC	CASSRTGGRSGANVLTF
.	14	TRBV7-6	.	TRBJ2-1	TGTGCCAGCAGCTTAAGGACTTCCTATCTCGAGCAGTTCTTC	CASSLRTSYLEQFF
TRBD2	15	TRBV28	.	TRBJ2-3	TGTGCCAGCAGTCCTAGCGGGAGGTGGAGAGATACGCAGTATTTT	CASSPSGRWRDTQYF
.	16	TRBV7-9	.	TRBJ1-1	TGTGCCAGCAGCTTAGCGCCGGGGGGCACGAACACTGAAGCTTTCTTT	CASSLAPGGTNTEAFF
.	17	TRBV10-2	few	TRBJ1-5	TGCGCCAGCAGTGAGTCGAGATCGGGGACGAGCAATCAGCCCCAGCATTTT	CASSESRSGTSNQPQHF
TRBD1	15	TRBV9	.	TRBJ1-6	TGTGCCAGCAGCGGCGCCGGGACAGATAATTCACCCCTCCACTTT	CASSGAGTDNSPLHF
.	13	TRBV10-2	.	TRBJ2-1	TGCGCCAGCAGCGGGACCTTTAGAAATGAGCAGTTCTTC	CASSGTFRNEQFF
TRBD1	14	TRBV19	once	TRBJ2-7	TGTGCCAGTAGTATAAACAGGGGCCCCTACGAGCAGTACTTC	CASSINRGPYEQYF
.	14	TRBV7-2	.	TRBJ2-7	TGTGCCAGCAGCTTACTCTGGCGGACCTACGAGCAGTACTTC	CASSLLWRTYEQYF
TRBD1	15	TRBV7-9	.	TRBJ2-7	TGTGCCAGCAGCCCGCGACAGGGTCAAAGGTACGAGCAGTACTTC	CASSPRQGQRYEQYF
TRBD2	17	TRBV5-5	.	TRBJ2-7	TGTGCCAGCAGCTTGCGCGGGAGGGGGTTTAGCTCCTACGAGCAGTACTTC	CASSLRGRGFSSYEQYF
.	15	TRBV5-1	.	TRBJ1-2	TGCGCCAGCAGCCTCCAAGTCGGACAGCCCTCGAGCTACACCTTC	CASSLQVGQPSSYTF
.	11	TRBV29-1	.	TRBJ1-1	TGCAGCGTTGCAACGGGAGAGGGAGCTTTCTTT	CSVATGEGAFF
.	15	TRBV6-5	once	TRBJ1-5	TGTGCCAGCAGTTATTCGTACGGTGGCAATCAGCCCCAGCATTTT	CASSYSYGGNQPQHF
.	15	TRBV4-1	.	TRBJ1-1	TGCGCCAGCAGCCAAAGCAGGGTGGTGAACACTGAAGCTTTCTTT	CASSQSRVVNTEAFF
TRBD2	15	TRBV28	.	TRBJ2-1	TGTGCCAGCAGTTTATCGGGACTAGCGTTGGATGAGCAGTTCTTC	CASSLSGLALDEQFF
TRBD1	16	TRBV4-3	.	TRBJ1-2	TGCGCCAGCAGCCAAGGCGAAACAGGGGGTCTCTATGGCTACACCTTC	CASSQGETGGLYGYTF
.	13	TRBV4-3	once	TRBJ2-5	TGCGCCAGCAGCCAAGAGGTCACCGAGACCCAGTACTTC	CASSQEVTETQYF
TRBD2	15	TRBV5-1	once	TRBJ2-1	TGCGCCAGCAGCTTGGCGACTAGCGTCTACAATGAGCAGTTCTTC	CASSLATSVYNEQFF
.	16	TRBV5-1	.	TRBJ2-1	TGCGCCAGCAGCTTGGTGGGCAGCGGACGCTACAATGAGCAGTTCTTC	CASSLVGSGRYNEQFF
TRBD1	12	TRBV18	.	TRBJ1-4	TGTGCCAGCTCACGGGACAGGGGAGGACTGTTTTTT	CASSRDRGGLFF
.	13	TRBV4-1	.	TRBJ2-7	TGCGCCAGCAGCCTAGAACTAGCCTACGAGCAGTACTTC	CASSLELAYEQYF
.	12	TRBV10-1	.	TRBJ2-2	TGCGCCAGCAGTCGCTCGGCCGGGGAGCTGTTTTTT	CASSRSAGELFF
.	15	TRBV14	.	TRBJ2-7	TGTGCCAGCAGCCCAAGAGGTGGCGGGGCGCACGAGCAGTACTTC	CASSPRGGGAHEQYF
.	14	TRBV27	.	TRBJ1-5	TGTGCCAGCAGTTTCGCTGGGATCAATCAGCCCCAGCATTTT	CASSFAGINQPQHF
.	12	TRBV11-3	.	TRBJ1-1	TGTGCCAGCAACCCGGTGGGCACTGAAGCTTTCTTT	CASNPVGTEAFF
TRBD2	15	TRBV6-1	.	TRBJ2-1	TGTGCCAGCAGTCCTCGACTAGCGGGAGGGGAGGAGGAGTTCTTC	CASSPRLAGGEEEFF
.	15	TRBV5-1	few	TRBJ2-7	TGCGCCAGCTCCCGTCAGGCGTCAAGTTCCTACGAGCAGTACTTC	CASSRQASSSYEQYF
.	15	TRBV7-9	once	TRBJ2-2	TGTGCCAGCAAAAGCCGGAACTTGAACACCGGGGAGCTGTTTTTT	CASKSRNLNTGELFF
TRBD1	17	TRBV5-1	.	TRBJ2-4	TGCGCCAGCAGCCCCGGGACAGGGGAGCGGGCCAAAAACATTCAGTACTTC	CASSPGTGERAKNIQYF
.	15	TRBV6-1	.	TRBJ1-3	TGTGCCAGCAGTGAAATTCAGGGAGCTGGAAACACCATATATTTT	CASSEIQGAGNTIYF
.	15	TRBV14	.	TRBJ2-5	TGTGCCAGGAGCAGGGCAGCGGTGGGGGGAGAGACCCAGTACTTC	CARSRAAVGGETQYF
.	13	TRBV5-1	medium-sized	TRBJ1-2	TGCGCCAGCAGCCCCGCGGAGGGGTACGGCTACACCTTC	CASSPAEGYGYTF
TRBD1	18	TRBV19	.	TRBJ1-2	TGTGCCAGTAGTACCGGATACGGACAGGGGCAACCTAACTATGGCTACACCTTC	CASSTGYGQGQPNYGYTF
.	10	TRBV7-9	.	TRBJ2-3	TGTGCCAGCAGTCTGGATACGCAGTATTTT	CASSLDTQYF
.	16	TRBV9	.	TRBJ2-3	TGTGCCAGCAGCGCCGGGGGGCTAGCGGGCACAGATACGCAGTATTTT	CASSAGGLAGTDTQYF
.	11	TRBV28	.	TRBJ2-7	TGTGCCAGCAGCAACAATGGGGTGCCACACTTC	CASSNNGVPHF
.	14	TRBV7-9	once	TRBJ2-7	TGTGCCAGCAGCTTAACTCGCCCTCCTAGGGAGCAGTACTTC	CASSLTRPPREQYF
.	13	TRBV27	.	TRBJ2-2	TGTGCCAGCAGTAGAGGGGTCTCCGGGGAGCTGTTTTTT	CASSRGVSGELFF
.	13	TRBV7-3	.	TRBJ1-2	TGTGCCAGCAGCGGACATGAGTCCGATGGCTACACCTTC	CASSGHESDGYTF
TRBD1	13	TRBV5-1	many	TRBJ2-7	TGCGCCAGCAGCTTAGGACAGGCCTCGGAGCAGTACTTC	CASSLGQASEQYF
TRBD2	17	TRBV25-1	.	TRBJ2-3	TGTGCCAGCAGTGAATATAAGGGCGGGAGGGCCGGAGATACGCAGTATTTT	CASSEYKGGRAGDTQYF
TRBD1	14	TRBV19	.	TRBJ1-1	TGTGCCAGTAGCTTAGACAGGGGGCGAACTGAAGCTTTCTTT	CASSLDRGRTEAFF
.	14	TRBV29-1	.	TRBJ2-5	TGCAGCGTCCAGAGGGCGGCAGCCCAAGAGACCCAGTACTTC	CSVQRAAAQETQYF
TRBD2	16	TRBV4-1	once	TRBJ2-3	TGCGCCAGCAGCCTCGCCTTCCAGCTAGCGGCAGATACGCAGTATTTT	CASSLAFQLAADTQYF
.	14	TRBV4-2	.	TRBJ1-5	TGTGCCAGCAGCCAAGATAGGGGCAATCAGCCCCAGCATTTT	CASSQDRGNQPQHF
TRBD2	13	TRBV27	.	TRBJ2-1	TGTGCCAGCAGTCTAGCGGGAGCTCGTGAGCAGTTCTTC	CASSLAGAREQFF
.	16	TRBV27	.	TRBJ2-1	TGTGCCAGCAGTGAGGGGACGCCGAGCTCCTACAATGAGCAGTTCTTC	CASSEGTPSSYNEQFF
.	14	TRBV5-1	few	TRBJ1-4	TGCGCCAGCAGCTTGGAAAGGGCGAATGAAAAACTGTTTTTT	CASSLERANEKLFF
TRBD1	12	TRBV28	.	TRBJ1-2	TGTGCCAGCAGGGGACAGGACTATGGCTACACCTTC	CASRGQDYGYTF
TRBD1	14	TRBV5-4	.	TRBJ2-3	TGTGCCAGCAGCTTCGGACAGGGTGGGGATACGCAGTATTTT	CASSFGQGGDTQYF
.	16	TRBV5-1	.	TRBJ1-1	TGCGCCAGCAGCTCTACAGGGAGTCTAGGCGGCACTGAAGCTTTCTTT	CASSSTGSLGGTEAFF
.	15	TRBV6-5	.	TRBJ1-1	TGTGCCAGCAGTAGGACGGGAGGGTCGAGCACTGAAGCTTTCTTT	CASSRTGGSSTEAFF
TRBD1	15	TRBV5-4	.	TRBJ2-2	TGTGCCAGCAGCCTACAGGGGAGAAACACCGGGGAGCTGTTTTTT	CASSLQGRNTGELFF
.	13	TRBV11-3	.	TRBJ2-7	TGTGCCAGCAGCCCCGAAGGGGGGTACGAGCAGTACTTC	CASSPEGGYEQYF
.	16	TRBV7-2	.	TRBJ1-3	TGTGCCAGCAGCAGTACAGGAGGATACTCTGGAAACACCATATATTTT	CASSSTGGYSGNTIYF
.	15	TRBV28	.	TRBJ2-2	TGTGCCAGCAGTCCTCCGGGACTTAACACCGGGGAGCTGTTTTTT	CASSPPGLNTGELFF
.	12	TRBV5-1	.	TRBJ2-1	TGCGCCAGCTCCAGGGATAGGAGTGAGCAGTTCTTC	CASSRDRSEQFF